The rows below give T cell receptor beta chains drawn from one sample of a study of T-cell reconstitution after alpha-beta-depleted transplantation in children. A single record per CDR3 protein comes from TCRdb applying MiXCR to the PCR reads. The data show a few hundred thousand distinct CDR3 sequences, with about a tenth seen just once and 2% to 3% held by the top ten. The sample here was PBMCs from the stem cell graft donor, taken from the stem cell graft. The receptor set was obtained from a human donor who donated a stem cell graft to a child with acute lymphoblastic leukemia. Both conserved end residues are part of each CDR3. Fields, in order: V gene, D gene, CDR3 length, J gene, clone size, CDR3 protein, CDR3 DNA. The D gene is left open where the match is weak. Size values are once, few and many counts, or a class for expanded clones, and some rows have none.

V gene: TRBV7-2
D gene: -
CDR3 length: 16
J gene: TRBJ1-2
clone size: -
CDR3 protein: CASSLGPGASNYGYTF
CDR3 DNA: TGTGCCAGCAGCTTAGGACCAGGGGCCTCTAACTATGGCTACACCTTC

V gene: TRBV2
D gene: -
CDR3 length: 14
J gene: TRBJ2-5
clone size: -
CDR3 protein: CASSQQGTKETQYF
CDR3 DNA: TGTGCCAGCAGTCAACAGGGTACAAAAGAGACCCAGTACTTC

V gene: TRBV7-2
D gene: -
CDR3 length: 15
J gene: TRBJ1-3
clone size: many
CDR3 protein: CASSLVVDPGNTIYF
CDR3 DNA: TGTGCCAGCAGCTTAGTTGTGGATCCTGGAAACACCATATATTTT

V gene: TRBV3-1
D gene: TRBD1
CDR3 length: 15
J gene: TRBJ2-7
clone size: many
CDR3 protein: CASSPGTGKDYEQYF
CDR3 DNA: TGTGCCAGCAGCCCCGGGACAGGGAAAGACTACGAGCAGTACTTC

V gene: TRBV15
D gene: -
CDR3 length: 17
J gene: TRBJ2-2
clone size: -
CDR3 protein: CATSRDPGARMTGELFF
CDR3 DNA: TGTGCCACCAGCAGAGATCCCGGGGCGAGAATGACCGGGGAGCTGTTTTTT

V gene: TRBV6-2/TRBV6-3
D gene: TRBD1
CDR3 length: 19
J gene: TRBJ2-7
clone size: -
CDR3 protein: CASSYSPEIHRGDFYEQYF
CDR3 DNA: TGTGCCAGCAGTTACTCCCCCGAGATCCACAGGGGTGACTTCTACGAGCAGTACTTC

V gene: TRBV11-2
D gene: TRBD2
CDR3 length: 15
J gene: TRBJ2-3
clone size: -
CDR3 protein: CASSLLAGGIDTQYF
CDR3 DNA: TGTGCCAGCAGCTTACTAGCGGGAGGGATAGATACGCAGTATTTT

V gene: TRBV6-1
D gene: TRBD1
CDR3 length: 14
J gene: TRBJ1-4
clone size: many
CDR3 protein: CASRSGTANEKLFF
CDR3 DNA: TGTGCCAGCAGATCCGGGACAGCTAATGAAAAACTGTTTTTT

V gene: TRBV6-1
D gene: TRBD1
CDR3 length: 13
J gene: TRBJ2-5
clone size: few
CDR3 protein: CASRRQGMETQYF
CDR3 DNA: TGTGCCAGCAGGAGACAGGGAATGGAGACCCAGTACTTC

V gene: TRBV20-1
D gene: -
CDR3 length: 14
J gene: TRBJ2-6
clone size: -
CDR3 protein: CSAIGGTGANVLTF
CDR3 DNA: TGCAGTGCGATCGGGGGAACCGGGGCCAACGTCCTGACTTTC

V gene: TRBV12-3/TRBV12-4
D gene: -
CDR3 length: 16
J gene: TRBJ1-3
clone size: few
CDR3 protein: CASSLIAGSSGNTIYF
CDR3 DNA: TGTGCCAGCAGTTTAATCGCGGGGAGCTCTGGAAACACCATATATTTT

V gene: TRBV24-1
D gene: TRBD1
CDR3 length: 16
J gene: TRBJ2-7
clone size: few
CDR3 protein: CATSDVSGQGFNEQYF
CDR3 DNA: TGTGCCACCAGTGACGTTTCGGGACAGGGTTTCAACGAGCAGTACTTC

V gene: TRBV5-5
D gene: -
CDR3 length: 18
J gene: TRBJ2-5
clone size: few
CDR3 protein: CASSIGQRSPKFRETQYF
CDR3 DNA: TGTGCCAGCAGCATCGGACAGCGGTCCCCGAAGTTCAGAGAGACCCAGTACTTC

V gene: TRBV6-5
D gene: TRBD1
CDR3 length: 15
J gene: TRBJ1-2
clone size: -
CDR3 protein: CASSYGPTGNYGYTF
CDR3 DNA: TGTGCCAGCAGTTACGGTCCGACAGGGAACTATGGCTACACCTTC

V gene: TRBV10-3
D gene: -
CDR3 length: 16
J gene: TRBJ2-3
clone size: -
CDR3 protein: CAISESNTGPTDTQYF
CDR3 DNA: TGTGCCATCAGTGAGTCGAATACAGGGCCCACAGATACGCAGTATTTT

V gene: TRBV28
D gene: -
CDR3 length: 15
J gene: TRBJ2-3
clone size: -
CDR3 protein: CASSMGLDSTDTQYF
CDR3 DNA: TGTGCCAGCAGTATGGGGTTGGACAGCACAGATACGCAGTATTTT

V gene: TRBV5-6
D gene: TRBD1
CDR3 length: 15
J gene: TRBJ1-2
clone size: once
CDR3 protein: CASSPNGQGHYGYTF
CDR3 DNA: TGTGCCAGCAGCCCGAACGGACAGGGACACTATGGCTACACCTTC

V gene: TRBV6-2/TRBV6-3
D gene: -
CDR3 length: 16
J gene: TRBJ2-3
clone size: few
CDR3 protein: CASTRSARASTDTQYF
CDR3 DNA: TGTGCCAGCACTCGGTCGGCGCGCGCTAGCACAGATACGCAGTATTTT

V gene: TRBV6-1
D gene: -
CDR3 length: 15
J gene: TRBJ2-7
clone size: -
CDR3 protein: CASSEVDGHTYEQYF
CDR3 DNA: TGTGCCAGCAGTGAAGTAGATGGCCATACCTACGAGCAGTACTTC

V gene: TRBV5-1
D gene: TRBD1
CDR3 length: 16
J gene: TRBJ2-2
clone size: -
CDR3 protein: CASSFINQGASGELFF
CDR3 DNA: TGCGCCAGCAGCTTTATTAACCAGGGGGCATCAGGGGAGCTGTTTTTT

V gene: TRBV7-6
D gene: -
CDR3 length: 17
J gene: TRBJ2-1
clone size: -
CDR3 protein: CASSLVHPGNLYNEQFF
CDR3 DNA: TGTGCCAGCAGCTTAGTTCACCCGGGGAACCTCTACAATGAGCAGTTCTTC

V gene: TRBV20-1
D gene: -
CDR3 length: 14
J gene: TRBJ2-5
clone size: -
CDR3 protein: CSAIGGPAGETQYF
CDR3 DNA: TGCAGTGCCATCGGGGGTCCCGCGGGCGAGACCCAGTACTTC

V gene: TRBV28
D gene: -
CDR3 length: 14
J gene: TRBJ2-1
clone size: -
CDR3 protein: CASSPPRVYNEQFF
CDR3 DNA: TGTGCCAGCAGTCCCCCGCGGGTTTACAATGAGCAGTTCTTC

V gene: TRBV6-5
D gene: TRBD1
CDR3 length: 15
J gene: TRBJ1-2
clone size: -
CDR3 protein: CASSFFRQGTDGYTF
CDR3 DNA: TGTGCCAGCAGTTTTTTCCGACAGGGGACGGATGGCTACACCTTC

V gene: TRBV29-1
D gene: -
CDR3 length: 11
J gene: TRBJ2-7
clone size: few
CDR3 protein: CSGWISYEQYF
CDR3 DNA: TGCAGCGGGTGGATTTCCTACGAGCAGTACTTC

V gene: TRBV15
D gene: TRBD2
CDR3 length: 21
J gene: TRBJ2-1
clone size: -
CDR3 protein: CATSSPIDGLAGPAGDNEQFF
CDR3 DNA: TGTGCCACCAGCAGCCCTATCGACGGACTAGCGGGACCCGCCGGGGACAATGAGCAGTTCTTC

V gene: TRBV7-9
D gene: -
CDR3 length: 16
J gene: TRBJ2-1
clone size: -
CDR3 protein: CASSSLRSRPYNEQFF
CDR3 DNA: TGTGCCAGCAGCTCTCTCCGGTCGCGACCCTACAATGAGCAGTTCTTC

V gene: TRBV10-3
D gene: TRBD1
CDR3 length: 16
J gene: TRBJ1-2
clone size: -
CDR3 protein: CAISVQKGTGVDGYTF
CDR3 DNA: TGTGCCATCAGTGTGCAAAAAGGGACAGGGGTTGATGGCTACACCTTC

V gene: TRBV7-9
D gene: -
CDR3 length: 17
J gene: TRBJ2-2
clone size: few
CDR3 protein: CASSLAITEPNTGELFF
CDR3 DNA: TGTGCCAGCAGCTTAGCGATCACAGAGCCGAACACCGGGGAGCTGTTTTTT

V gene: TRBV27
D gene: -
CDR3 length: 14
J gene: TRBJ2-7
clone size: many
CDR3 protein: CASSLYPPPYEQYF
CDR3 DNA: TGTGCCAGCAGTTTATATCCCCCCCCCTACGAGCAGTACTTC

V gene: TRBV7-2
D gene: -
CDR3 length: 15
J gene: TRBJ2-5
clone size: few
CDR3 protein: CASSPRGPAGETQYF
CDR3 DNA: TGTGCCAGCAGCCCCCGTGGCCCGGCGGGGGAGACCCAGTACTTC

V gene: TRBV7-9
D gene: -
CDR3 length: 15
J gene: TRBJ2-7
clone size: -
CDR3 protein: CASSLNGGITYEQYF
CDR3 DNA: TGTGCCAGCAGCTTAAACGGTGGCATTACCTACGAGCAGTACTTC

V gene: TRBV7-8
D gene: -
CDR3 length: 14
J gene: TRBJ2-1
clone size: -
CDR3 protein: CASSPTPSLNEQFF
CDR3 DNA: TGTGCCAGCAGCCCAACCCCTTCCTTGAATGAGCAGTTCTTC

V gene: TRBV28
D gene: -
CDR3 length: 13
J gene: TRBJ1-4
clone size: -
CDR3 protein: CATEDSTNEKLFF
CDR3 DNA: TGTGCGACGGAGGATAGTACTAATGAAAAACTGTTTTTT

V gene: TRBV9
D gene: -
CDR3 length: 14
J gene: TRBJ2-3
clone size: many
CDR3 protein: CASSPQPSTDTQYF
CDR3 DNA: TGTGCCAGCAGCCCCCAGCCATCCACAGATACGCAGTATTTT

V gene: TRBV27
D gene: -
CDR3 length: 15
J gene: TRBJ1-6
clone size: few
CDR3 protein: CASSFRSSYNSPLHF
CDR3 DNA: TGTGCCAGCAGTTTCCGGAGCTCCTATAATTCACCCCTCCACTTT

V gene: TRBV29-1
D gene: TRBD2
CDR3 length: 14
J gene: TRBJ2-7
clone size: many
CDR3 protein: CSVGSGSMVYEQYF
CDR3 DNA: TGCAGCGTTGGTAGCGGGAGTATGGTTTACGAGCAGTACTTC